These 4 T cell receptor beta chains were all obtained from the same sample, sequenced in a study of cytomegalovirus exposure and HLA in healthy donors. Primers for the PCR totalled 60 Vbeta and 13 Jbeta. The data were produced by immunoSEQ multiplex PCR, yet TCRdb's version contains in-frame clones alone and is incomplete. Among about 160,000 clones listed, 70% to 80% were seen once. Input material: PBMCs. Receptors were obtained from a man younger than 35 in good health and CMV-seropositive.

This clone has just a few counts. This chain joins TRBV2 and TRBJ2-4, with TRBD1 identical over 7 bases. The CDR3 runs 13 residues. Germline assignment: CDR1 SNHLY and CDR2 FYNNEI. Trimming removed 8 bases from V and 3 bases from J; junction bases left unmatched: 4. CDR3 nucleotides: TGTGCCAGCGCTGACAGGGTCAAAAACATTCAGTACTTC. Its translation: CASADRVKNIQYF.

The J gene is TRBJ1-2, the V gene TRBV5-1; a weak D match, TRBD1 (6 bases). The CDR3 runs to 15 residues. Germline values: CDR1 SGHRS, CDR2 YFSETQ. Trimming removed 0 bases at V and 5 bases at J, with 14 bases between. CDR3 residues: CASSLGDRSRYGYTF. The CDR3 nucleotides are TGCGCCAGCAGCTTGGGTGACAGGAGTAGGTATGGCTACACCTTC.

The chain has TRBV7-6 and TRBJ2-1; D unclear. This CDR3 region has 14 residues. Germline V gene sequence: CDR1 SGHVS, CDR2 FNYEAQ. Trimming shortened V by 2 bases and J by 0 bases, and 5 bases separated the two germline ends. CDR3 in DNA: TGTGCCAGCAGCTTACGGAGCTCCTACAATGAGCAGTTCTTC. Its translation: CASSLRSSYNEQFF.

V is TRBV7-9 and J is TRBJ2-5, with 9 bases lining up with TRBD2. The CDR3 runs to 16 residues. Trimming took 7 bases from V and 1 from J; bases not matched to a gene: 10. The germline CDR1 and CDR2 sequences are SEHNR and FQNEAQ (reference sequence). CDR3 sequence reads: CASTSWLAGTQETQYF. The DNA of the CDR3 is TGTGCCAGCACCTCCTGGCTAGCGGGGACCCAAGAGACCCAGTACTTC.